This T cell receptor beta chain is from a study of Graves' ophthalmopathy and Graves' hyperthyroidism. As the template, RNA transcripts were used to amplify TCR beta CDR3 regions. Second-round multiplex PCR came after a first-round RT-PCR that employed HTBI primers. Using its own MiXCR run on the multiplex PCR reads, TCRdb lists one record per CDR3 protein. The profile shows about 480,000 distinct CDR3 sequences, approximately 15% of them singletons. Study-level points and caveats: Clonotypes were expanded in thyroid at above 0.001 frequency, and most also appeared in blood.

Under 3 months in duration, the ophthalmopathy in affected donors had moderate-to-severe activity, CAS ≥3 and NOSPECS ≥4. In this sample, this clonotype turned up many times. Its antigen is unidentified. Sequences were obtained from blood. The sequence was obtained from a woman younger than 45 with Graves' ophthalmopathy.

CDR3: CASSQDIGDSRQAQHF. CDR3 bases: TGTGCCAGCAGCCAAGATATTGGGGACAGCCGCCAGGCCCAGCATTTT. The gene calls are TRBV3-1 and TRBJ1-5; the match to TRBD1 covers 7 bases. Germline CDR1 reads LGHDT; CDR2 reads YNNKEL (reference sequence). The CDR3 contains 16 residues. With V trimmed by 0 bases and J by 11 bases, 13 bases remained unmatched.